The clone carrying this T cell receptor (beta chain) has at least ten counts. Its antigen is unidentified. The data were obtained in a study of shared clonotypes between healthy human individuals. Across the whole study: The donor group consisted of a couple of women and a few men, aged 18 to 49. Study results and limitations: Among the subsets, naive ones generally showed larger estimated richness than memory ones.

The authors' processing: Filtering differed since immunoSEQ provided only junctions, with no quality scores. Profiling relied on immunoSEQ multiplex PCR, and the TCRdb table lists in-frame clones only, not all of them. For V, J and clone size, that table is used; D and trimming come from the DNA. The sample carries 190,000 or so clones, approximately 62% recorded once. Naive CD4+ cells were CD45RA-selected; the remaining cells were memory. V was clipped by 2 bases and J by 6 bases, with 17 bases between them. Germline lookup yields CDR1 SGHTA and CDR2 FQGNSA. The CDR3 is 16 residues long. The sequence was collected from a man aged 30 to 45 in good health. The chain employs TRBV7-2 and TRBJ2-1; unclear D gene. The sample taken for sequencing was memory CD4+ T cells sorted from blood. Subset reported: CD45RA-negative fraction. This CDR3 reads CASSLRASLLGNEQFF. The CDR3 bases are TGTGCCAGCAGCTTAAGGGCCTCACTCCTTGGCAATGAGCAGTTCTTC.